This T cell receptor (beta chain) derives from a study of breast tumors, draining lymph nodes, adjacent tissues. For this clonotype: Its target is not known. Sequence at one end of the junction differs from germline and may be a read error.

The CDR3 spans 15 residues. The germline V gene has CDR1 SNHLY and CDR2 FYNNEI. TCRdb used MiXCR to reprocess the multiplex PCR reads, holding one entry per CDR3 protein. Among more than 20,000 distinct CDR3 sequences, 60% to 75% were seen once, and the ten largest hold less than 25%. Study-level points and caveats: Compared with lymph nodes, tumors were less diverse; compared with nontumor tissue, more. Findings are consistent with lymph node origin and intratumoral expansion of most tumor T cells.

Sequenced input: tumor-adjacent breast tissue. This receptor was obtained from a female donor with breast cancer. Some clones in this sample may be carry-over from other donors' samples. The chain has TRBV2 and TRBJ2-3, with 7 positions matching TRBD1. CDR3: CASREEDRATDTQYF. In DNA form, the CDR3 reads TGTGCCAGCAGGGAAGAAGACAGGGCGACAGATACGCAGTATTTT. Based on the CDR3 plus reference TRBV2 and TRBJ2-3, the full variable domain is EPEVTQTPSHQVTQMGQEVILRCVPISNHLYFYWYRQILGQKVEFLVSFYNNEISEKSEIFDDQFSVERPDGSNFTLKIRSTKLEDSAMYFCASREEDRATDTQYFGPGTRLTVL.